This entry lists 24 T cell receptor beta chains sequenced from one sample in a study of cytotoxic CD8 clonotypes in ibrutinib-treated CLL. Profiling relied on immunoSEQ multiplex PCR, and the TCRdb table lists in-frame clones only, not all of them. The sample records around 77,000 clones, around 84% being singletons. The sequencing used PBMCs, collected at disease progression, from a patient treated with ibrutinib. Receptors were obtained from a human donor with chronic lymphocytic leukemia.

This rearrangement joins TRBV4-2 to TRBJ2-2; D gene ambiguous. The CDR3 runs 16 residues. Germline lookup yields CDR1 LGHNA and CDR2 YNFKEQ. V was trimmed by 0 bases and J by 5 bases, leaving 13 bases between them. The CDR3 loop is CASSQERRLVTGELFF. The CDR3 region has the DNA TGTGCCAGCAGCCAAGAAAGAAGGCTAGTTACCGGGGAGCTGTTTTTT.

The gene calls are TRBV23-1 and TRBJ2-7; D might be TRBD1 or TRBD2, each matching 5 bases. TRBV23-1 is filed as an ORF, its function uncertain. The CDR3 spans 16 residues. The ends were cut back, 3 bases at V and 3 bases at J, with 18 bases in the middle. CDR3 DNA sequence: TGCGCCAGCAGTCACCCACGGGGCCGCCCTTACTACGAGCAGTACTTC. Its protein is CASSHPRGRPYYEQYF.

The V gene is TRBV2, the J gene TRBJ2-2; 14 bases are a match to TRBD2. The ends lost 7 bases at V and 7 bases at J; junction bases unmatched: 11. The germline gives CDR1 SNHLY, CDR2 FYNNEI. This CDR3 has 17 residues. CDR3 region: CASTPWTSGRIGGELFF. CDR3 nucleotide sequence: TGTGCCAGCACTCCCTGGACTAGCGGGAGGATCGGCGGGGAGCTGTTTTTT.

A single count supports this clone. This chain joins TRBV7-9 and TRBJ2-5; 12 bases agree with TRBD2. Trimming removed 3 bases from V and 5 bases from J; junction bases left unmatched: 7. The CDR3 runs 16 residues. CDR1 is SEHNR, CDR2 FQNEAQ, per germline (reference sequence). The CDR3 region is CASSFLRLAGVETQYF. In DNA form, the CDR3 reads TGTGCCAGCAGCTTTCTCAGACTAGCGGGAGTGGAGACCCAGTACTTC.

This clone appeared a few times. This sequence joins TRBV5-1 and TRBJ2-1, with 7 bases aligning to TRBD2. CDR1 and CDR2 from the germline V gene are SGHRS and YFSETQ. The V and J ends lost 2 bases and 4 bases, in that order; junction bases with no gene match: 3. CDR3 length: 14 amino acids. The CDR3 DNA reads TGCGCCAGCAGCTTCACTAGCGCTTACAATGAGCAGTTCTTC. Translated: CASSFTSAYNEQFF.

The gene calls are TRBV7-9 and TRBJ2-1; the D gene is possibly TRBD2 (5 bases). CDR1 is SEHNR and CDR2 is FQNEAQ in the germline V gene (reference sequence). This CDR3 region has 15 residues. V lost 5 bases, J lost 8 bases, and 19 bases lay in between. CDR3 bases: TGTGCCAGCAGCCCATGGACTGGGGTCGGGTATGAGCAGTTCTTC. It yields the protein CASSPWTGVGYEQFF. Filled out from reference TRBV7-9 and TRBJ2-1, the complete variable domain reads DTGVSQNPRHKITKRGQNVTFRCDPISEHNRLYWYRQTLGQGPEFLTYFQNEAQLEKSRLLSDRFSAERPKGSFSTLEIQRTEQGDSAMYLCASSPWTGVGYEQFFGPGTRLTVL.

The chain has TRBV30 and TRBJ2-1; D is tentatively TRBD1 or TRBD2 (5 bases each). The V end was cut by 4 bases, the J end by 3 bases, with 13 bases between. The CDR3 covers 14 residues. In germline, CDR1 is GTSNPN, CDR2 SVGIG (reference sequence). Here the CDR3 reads CAWNRDHVYNEQFF. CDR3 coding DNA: TGTGCCTGGAACCGGGACCATGTCTACAATGAGCAGTTCTTC.

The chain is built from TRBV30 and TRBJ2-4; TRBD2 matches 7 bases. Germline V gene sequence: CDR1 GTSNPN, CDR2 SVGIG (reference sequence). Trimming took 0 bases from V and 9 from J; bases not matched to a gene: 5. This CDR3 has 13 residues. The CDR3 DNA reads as TGTGCCTGGAGTGTACCAGGGAGGGTCATTCAGTACTTC. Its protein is CAWSVPGRVIQYF.

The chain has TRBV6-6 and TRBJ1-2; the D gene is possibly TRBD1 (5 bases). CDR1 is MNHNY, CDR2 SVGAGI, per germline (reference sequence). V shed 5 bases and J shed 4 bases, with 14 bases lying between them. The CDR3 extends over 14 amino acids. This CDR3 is CASSLVLGPYGYTF. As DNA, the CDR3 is TGTGCCAGCAGTCTCGTACTGGGGCCCTATGGCTACACCTTC.

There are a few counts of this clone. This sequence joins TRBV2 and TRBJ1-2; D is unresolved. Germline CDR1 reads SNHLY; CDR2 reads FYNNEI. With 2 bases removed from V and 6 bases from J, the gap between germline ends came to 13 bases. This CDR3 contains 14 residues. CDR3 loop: CASSEFWPRNGYTF. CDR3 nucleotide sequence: TGTGCCAGCAGTGAATTCTGGCCGCGGAATGGCTACACCTTC. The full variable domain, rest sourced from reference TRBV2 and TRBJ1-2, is EPEVTQTPSHQVTQMGQEVILRCVPISNHLYFYWYRQILGQKVEFLVSFYNNEISEKSEIFDDQFSVERPDGSNFTLKIRSTKLEDSAMYFCASSEFWPRNGYTFGSGTRLTVV.

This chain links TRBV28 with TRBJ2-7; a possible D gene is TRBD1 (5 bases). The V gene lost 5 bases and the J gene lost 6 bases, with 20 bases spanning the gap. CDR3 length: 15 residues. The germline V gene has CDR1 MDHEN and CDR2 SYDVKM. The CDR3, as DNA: TGTGCCAGCAGTCTAGGGGCTGCCCAGCTACCCGAGCAGTACTTC. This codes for CASSLGAAQLPEQYF.

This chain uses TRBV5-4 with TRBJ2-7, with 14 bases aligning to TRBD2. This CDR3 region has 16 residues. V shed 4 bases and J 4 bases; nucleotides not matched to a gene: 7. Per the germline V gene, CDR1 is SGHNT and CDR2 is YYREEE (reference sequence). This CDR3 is CASSGTSGSGLYEQYF. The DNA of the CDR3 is TGTGCCAGCAGCGGGACTAGCGGGAGTGGGCTTTACGAGCAGTACTTC.

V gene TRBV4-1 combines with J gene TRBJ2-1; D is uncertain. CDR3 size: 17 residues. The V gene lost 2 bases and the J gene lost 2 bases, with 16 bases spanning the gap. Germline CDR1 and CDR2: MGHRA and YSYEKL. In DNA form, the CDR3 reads TGCGCCAGCAGCCAAAAAGTTTCCTTTTACCCCTACAATGAGCAGTTCTTC. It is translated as CASSQKVSFYPYNEQFF.

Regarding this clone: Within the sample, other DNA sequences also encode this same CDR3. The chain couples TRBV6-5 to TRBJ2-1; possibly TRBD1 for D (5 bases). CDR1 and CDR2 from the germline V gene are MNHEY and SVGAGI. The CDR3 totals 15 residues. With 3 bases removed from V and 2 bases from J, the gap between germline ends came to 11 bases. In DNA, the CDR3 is TGTGCCAGCAGTTATAGGGGCGTCGCCTACAATGAGCAGTTCTTC. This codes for CASSYRGVAYNEQFF.

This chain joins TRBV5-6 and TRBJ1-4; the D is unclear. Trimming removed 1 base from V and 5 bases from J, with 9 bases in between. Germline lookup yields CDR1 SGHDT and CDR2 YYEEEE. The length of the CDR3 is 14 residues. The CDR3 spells CASSLSTANEKLFF. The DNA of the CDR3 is TGTGCCAGCAGCTTGTCAACCGCAAATGAAAAACTGTTTTTT.

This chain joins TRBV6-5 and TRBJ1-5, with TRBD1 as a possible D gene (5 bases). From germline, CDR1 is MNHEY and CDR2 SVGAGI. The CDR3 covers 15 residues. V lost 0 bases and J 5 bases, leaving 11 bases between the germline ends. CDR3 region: CASSYSNMGDQPQHF. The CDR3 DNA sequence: TGTGCCAGCAGTTACTCGAATATGGGGGATCAGCCCCAGCATTTT.

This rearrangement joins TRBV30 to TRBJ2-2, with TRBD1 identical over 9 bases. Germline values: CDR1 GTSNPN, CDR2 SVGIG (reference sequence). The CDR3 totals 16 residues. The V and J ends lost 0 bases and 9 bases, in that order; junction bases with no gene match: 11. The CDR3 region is CAWSVKSGQGWRELFF. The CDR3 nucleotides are TGTGCCTGGAGTGTAAAATCTGGACAGGGGTGGAGGGAGCTGTTTTTT.

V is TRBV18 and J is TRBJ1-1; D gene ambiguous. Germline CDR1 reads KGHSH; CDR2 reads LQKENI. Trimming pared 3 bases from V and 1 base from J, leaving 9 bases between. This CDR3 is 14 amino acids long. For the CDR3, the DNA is TGTGCCAGCTCACCCTACGCAGGGAACACTGAAGCTTTCTTT. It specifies CASSPYAGNTEAFF.

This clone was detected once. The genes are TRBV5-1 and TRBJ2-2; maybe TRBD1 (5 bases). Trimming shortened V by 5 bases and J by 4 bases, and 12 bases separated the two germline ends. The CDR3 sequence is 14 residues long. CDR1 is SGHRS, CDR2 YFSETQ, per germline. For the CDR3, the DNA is TGCGCCAGCAGACTTGGACACACCACCGGGGAGCTGTTTTTT. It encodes CASRLGHTTGELFF.

CDR3 in DNA: TGTGCCAGCAGCCAAATCCTAGCGGTCTCCTACGAGCAGTACTTC. It is translated as CASSQILAVSYEQYF. The chain uses TRBV4-2 and TRBJ2-7, with 7 bases fitting TRBD2. The CDR3 is 15 amino acids. From germline, CDR1 is LGHNA and CDR2 YNFKEQ. V shed 2 bases and J 0 bases; nucleotides not matched to a gene: 4.

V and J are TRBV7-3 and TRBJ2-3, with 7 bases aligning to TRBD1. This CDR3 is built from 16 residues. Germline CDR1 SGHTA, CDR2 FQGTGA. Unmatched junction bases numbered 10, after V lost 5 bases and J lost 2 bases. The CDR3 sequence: CASSPSRGPHTDTQYF. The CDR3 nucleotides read TGTGCCAGCAGCCCCTCAAGGGGGCCCCACACAGATACGCAGTATTTT.

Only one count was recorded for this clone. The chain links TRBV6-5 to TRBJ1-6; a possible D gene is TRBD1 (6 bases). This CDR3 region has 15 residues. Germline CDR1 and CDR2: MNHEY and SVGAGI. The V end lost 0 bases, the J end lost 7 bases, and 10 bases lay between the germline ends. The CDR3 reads CASSYSQGPNSPLHF. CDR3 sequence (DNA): TGTGCCAGCAGTTACTCGCAGGGGCCCAATTCACCCCTCCACTTT.

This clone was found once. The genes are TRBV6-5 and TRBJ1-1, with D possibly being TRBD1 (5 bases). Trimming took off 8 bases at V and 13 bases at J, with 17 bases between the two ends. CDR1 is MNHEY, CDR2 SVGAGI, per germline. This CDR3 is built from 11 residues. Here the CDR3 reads CASLGQGGVFF. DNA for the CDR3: TGTGCCAGCCTAGGTCAGGGAGGGGTTTTCTTT.

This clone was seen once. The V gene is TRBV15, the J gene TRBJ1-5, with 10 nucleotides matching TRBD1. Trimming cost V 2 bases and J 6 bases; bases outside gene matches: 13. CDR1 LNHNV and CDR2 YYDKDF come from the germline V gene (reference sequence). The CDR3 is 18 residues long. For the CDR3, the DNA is TGTGCCACCAGCAGACCGGGACAGGGGAGAAAAGGTGGTCAGCCCCAGCATTTT. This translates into CATSRPGQGRKGGQPQHF.